Presented here are 11 T cell receptor beta chains from one specimen sequenced in a study of T-cell memory formation after mild COVID-19. TCRdb reanalysed the 5' RACE reads using MiXCR and keeps one entry per CDR3 protein. The data hold more than 150,000 distinct CDR3 sequences, with around 20% observed a single time. The sequenced sample consisted of PBMCs or a T cell subset sorted from them (not recorded which). These receptor sequences come from a man between 18 and 35 years old who had mild COVID-19 (a few samples of this study predate the infection). Cell type and time point are not known.

This chain links TRBV20-1 with TRBJ2-1; 8 bases match TRBD1. The CDR3 spans 14 residues. Germline lookup yields CDR1 DFQATT and CDR2 SNEGSKA (reference sequence). The ends lost 4 bases at V and 4 bases at J; junction bases unmatched: 6. The chain's CDR3 is CSATRQGMYNEQFF. CDR3 nucleotide sequence: TGCAGTGCTACAAGACAGGGGATGTACAATGAGCAGTTCTTC.

In its sample, this clonotype was seen many times. The chain has TRBV11-2 and TRBJ2-6; 7 nucleotides agree with TRBD2. Germline V lookup: CDR1 SGHAT, CDR2 FQNNGV. The CDR3 has 16 residues. J gave up 0 bases and V 5 bases, and 4 bases lay outside the gene matches. The CDR3 spells CASSPGGNSGANVLTF. The CDR3, as DNA: TGTGCCAGCAGCCCCGGGGGGAACTCTGGGGCCAACGTCCTGACTTTC.

This clonotype has a count of ten or more. The chain couples TRBV5-1 to TRBJ1-1; 7 bases map to TRBD1. Germline assignment: CDR1 SGHRS and CDR2 YFSETQ. Trimming removed 4 bases from V and 10 bases from J; junction bases left unmatched: 13. The CDR3 spans 14 residues. This CDR3 reads CASSLTRQGLGAFF. The CDR3, as DNA: TGCGCCAGCAGCCTGACTCGACAGGGCCTCGGAGCTTTCTTT.

This chain connects TRBV5-1 to TRBJ2-3, with D perhaps TRBD1 or TRBD2 (6 bases each). The germline CDR1 and CDR2 sequences are SGHRS and YFSETQ. Trimming took off 1 base at V and 0 bases at J, with 9 bases between the two ends. The CDR3 loop spans 15 amino acids. CDR3: CASSLNGGSTDTQYF. CDR3 DNA sequence: TGCGCCAGCAGCTTGAACGGGGGCAGCACAGATACGCAGTATTTT.

The chain links TRBV7-2 to TRBJ2-1; D unresolved. V shed 2 bases and J shed 0 bases, with 8 bases lying between them. Looked up from germline, CDR1 is SGHTA and CDR2 is FQGNSA. The CDR3 is made up of 15 amino acids. In DNA, the CDR3 is TGTGCCAGCAGCTTAACCAGCTCCTCCTACAATGAGCAGTTCTTC. Protein product: CASSLTSSSYNEQFF.

The chain joins TRBV6-5 to TRBJ1-5; D may be TRBD1 (6 bases). Germline V gene lookup returns CDR1 MNHEY and CDR2 SVGAGI. Between the trimmed V and J ends, which lost 6 bases and 0 bases, there was a span of 15 bases. This CDR3 contains 16 residues. CDR3 sequence (DNA): TGTGCCAGCAGCGCGAGGAGGGGGGGTAGCAATCAGCCCCAGCATTTT. Translating it yields CASSARRGGSNQPQHF.

CDR3 in amino acids: CASSPPFGDRDYGYTF. CDR3 DNA: TGTGCCAGCAGTCCCCCGTTTGGGGACAGGGACTATGGCTACACCTTC. The V call is TRBV27, the J call TRBJ1-2, with TRBD1 matching 9 bases. Germline V gene lookup returns CDR1 MNHEY and CDR2 SMNVEV (reference sequence). This CDR3 is 16 amino acids long. V dropped 5 bases and J dropped 3; count of bases not matched to a gene: 10.

This clonotype was counted between two and nine times. The J gene is TRBJ2-3, the V gene TRBV20-1, with D hard to call. Trimming removed 2 bases at V and 5 bases at J, with 5 bases between. The CDR3 covers 11 residues. Germline CDR1 is DFQATT and CDR2 is SNEGSKA (reference sequence). The CDR3 loop reads CSARMRDTQYF. The CDR3 DNA reads TGCAGTGCTAGAATGCGAGATACGCAGTATTTT.

The chain joins TRBV6-1 to TRBJ2-3, with D possibly being TRBD2 (7 bases). The CDR3 has 12 amino acids. Germline V gene data show CDR1 as MNHNS and CDR2 as SASEGT. Trimming shortened V by 1 base and J by 14 bases, and 13 bases separated the two germline ends. The CDR3, as DNA: TGTGCCAGCAGTGAAGGGGTGGGGGGGCCGTATTTT. Protein sequence: CASSEGVGGPYF.

This clonotype has just a few counts. The chain uses TRBV30 and TRBJ1-2; no clear D gene. This CDR3 is built from 10 residues. The V gene lost 1 base and the J gene lost 6 bases, with 3 bases spanning the gap. The germline V gene encodes CDR1 GTSNPN and CDR2 SVGIG (reference sequence). The CDR3 sequence is CAWSGNGYTF. The CDR3 coding sequence is TGTGCCTGGAGTGGGAATGGCTACACCTTC.

The table lists this clonotype with many counts. V gene TRBV28 combines with J gene TRBJ1-6, with D hard to call. The CDR3 sequence is 15 residues long. CDR1 MDHEN and CDR2 SYDVKM come from the germline V gene. Trimming took off 6 bases at V and 0 bases at J, with 9 bases between the two ends. CDR3 sequence: CASSPRGSYNSPLHF. The CDR3 DNA reads as TGTGCCAGCAGCCCTCGGGGCTCCTATAATTCACCCCTCCACTTT.